The 17 T cell receptor beta chains given below trace back to one sample, sequenced in a study of cytomegalovirus exposure and HLA in healthy donors. PCR used 60 Vbeta primers and 13 Jbeta primers. Sequencing was performed with immunoSEQ multiplex PCR; in TCRdb, only in-frame clones are kept and a portion is missing. Found here are 100,000 to 150,000 clones, roughly 72% of them singletons; the top ten hold around 10%. The sequencing sample was made of PBMCs. These receptors were obtained from a woman in her forties or fifties in good health and CMV-seropositive.

The chain links TRBV4-3 to TRBJ2-2, with TRBD1 identical over 7 bases. The CDR3 has 15 residues. V was clipped by 1 base and J by 7 bases; unmatched bases: 6. Germline values: CDR1 LGHNA, CDR2 YSLEER. Here the CDR3 reads CASSQVLSGGGELFF. Here the CDR3 DNA reads TGCGCCAGCAGCCAAGTATTGTCAGGGGGCGGGGAGCTGTTTTTT.

This clone was detected only once. This chain uses TRBV7-2 with TRBJ2-5, with D tentatively TRBD2 (6 bases). Trimming took off 5 bases at V and 4 bases at J, with 17 bases between the two ends. The CDR3 contains 15 residues. The V gene's germline CDR1 is SGHTA and CDR2 FQGNSA. CDR3 residues: CASSIDRTTVETQYF. CDR3 coding DNA: TGTGCCAGCAGCATTGACCGGACTACGGTAGAGACCCAGTACTTC. Full variable domain (remainder filled in from reference TRBV7-2 and TRBJ2-5): GAGVSQSPSNKVTEKGKDVELRCDPISGHTALYWYRQSLGQGLEFLIYFQGNSAPDKSGLPSDRFSAERTGGSVSTLTIQRTQQEDSAVYLCASSIDRTTVETQYFGPGTRLLVL.

J is TRBJ2-2 and V is TRBV7-6; TRBD1 matches 7 bases. The trim removed 1 base at V and 5 bases at J, leaving 16 bases unmatched. The CDR3 spans 19 residues. Germline-derived CDR1 and CDR2 are SGHVS and FNYEAQ. In nucleotides, the CDR3 is TGTGCCAGCAGCTTAGAGCCCCCCGGGACAGCATCAGTGACCGGGGAGCTGTTTTTT. Translated, it gives CASSLEPPGTASVTGELFF.

This clone was detected only a few times. The rearrangement links TRBV6-6 to TRBJ2-5; D not certain. The germline V gene has CDR1 MNHNY and CDR2 SVGAGI (reference sequence). This CDR3 has 13 residues. V was shortened by 4 bases and J by 3 bases, with 9 bases between the two germline ends. CDR3 sequence reads: CASSLVTEETQYF. CDR3 DNA sequence: TGTGCCAGCAGTTTGGTGACTGAAGAGACCCAGTACTTC.

The J gene is TRBJ1-1, the V gene TRBV5-5; D gene uncertain. Germline V gene data show CDR1 as SGHKS and CDR2 as YYEKEE (reference sequence). Trimming pared 3 bases from V and 5 bases from J, leaving 11 bases between. The CDR3 has 13 amino acids. This CDR3 is CASSSGTRTEAFF. Written as DNA, the CDR3 is TGTGCCAGCAGCTCGGGAACGAGAACTGAAGCTTTCTTT.

J is TRBJ1-4 and V is TRBV5-1; the match to TRBD1 covers 11 bases. The CDR3 runs 16 residues. The V and J ends lost 3 bases and 2 bases, in that order; junction bases with no gene match: 3. The germline V gene encodes CDR1 SGHRS and CDR2 YFSETQ. CDR3 in amino acids: CASSWDRGKTNEKLFF. In DNA form, the CDR3 reads TGCGCCAGCAGCTGGGACAGGGGGAAGACTAATGAAAAACTGTTTTTT.

This clone was counted between two and nine times. The chain carries TRBV7-2 and TRBJ2-1; 12 bases are a match to TRBD2. The trim removed 5 bases at V and 6 bases at J, leaving 8 bases unmatched. Germline assignment: CDR1 SGHTA and CDR2 FQGNSA. CDR3 length: 16 residues. The CDR3 is CASSKAGTSGSNEQFF. CDR3 in DNA: TGTGCCAGCAGCAAAGCCGGGACTAGCGGGTCCAATGAGCAGTTCTTC.

The chain has TRBV5-6 and TRBJ1-2; D gene ambiguous. The CDR3 length is 11 residues. V lost 3 bases and J lost 8, with 8 bases in between. The germline V gene has CDR1 SGHDT and CDR2 YYEEEE. CDR3 region: CASSSGSGYTF. CDR3 DNA sequence: TGTGCCAGCAGCTCGGGGAGCGGCTACACCTTC.

The chain carries TRBV19 and TRBJ2-7; 7 bases line up with TRBD1. CDR3 length: 13 amino acids. V gave up 6 bases and J gave up 1 base; unmatched junction bases: 3. The germline gives CDR1 LNHDA, CDR2 SQIVND (reference sequence). The chain's CDR3 is CASRMTGSYEQYF. CDR3 bases: TGTGCCAGTAGGATGACAGGGTCCTACGAGCAGTACTTC.

The rearrangement links TRBV27 to TRBJ1-5; D uncertain. Deletions cut 3 bases from V and 3 bases from J, with 3 bases between. This CDR3 spans 12 amino acids. CDR1 is MNHEY and CDR2 is SMNVEV in the germline V gene (reference sequence). CDR3 sequence (DNA): TGTGCCAGCAGTTTCTACAATCAGCCCCAGCATTTT. The encoded protein is CASSFYNQPQHF.

This clone has only a few counts. V and J are TRBV29-1 and TRBJ1-2; D might be TRBD1 (6 bases). The CDR3 is 14 residues long. Trimming removed 4 bases at V and 4 bases at J, with 16 bases between. Germline-derived CDR1 and CDR2 are SQVTM and ANQGSEA. CDR3 coding DNA: TGCAGCGTTGGTCAGGGGCAGAGCTCCTATGGCTACACCTTC. As protein: CSVGQGQSSYGYTF.

CDR3 DNA: TGTGCCAGCAGGGACTTACTTGACTATGGCTACACCTTC. It encodes CASRDLLDYGYTF. The rearrangement joins TRBV2 to TRBJ1-2; D ambiguous. Trimming took off 6 bases at V and 3 bases at J, with 11 bases between the two ends. Germline loops: CDR1 SNHLY, CDR2 FYNNEI. The CDR3 spans 13 residues. The entire variable domain, with the rest obtained from reference TRBV2 and TRBJ1-2, is as follows: EPEVTQTPSHQVTQMGQEVILRCVPISNHLYFYWYRQILGQKVEFLVSFYNNEISEKSEIFDDQFSVERPDGSNFTLKIRSTKLEDSAMYFCASRDLLDYGYTFGSGTRLTVV.

J is TRBJ1-4 and V is TRBV7-9; D ambiguous. CDR1 and CDR2 (germline): SEHNR, FQNEAQ (reference sequence). This CDR3 has 16 residues. With 0 bases removed from V and 7 bases from J, the gap between germline ends came to 15 bases. The CDR3 DNA is TGTGCCAGCAGCTTAGCGGCCTCAACGGCGGGTGAAAAACTGTTTTTT. It specifies CASSLAASTAGEKLFF.

J is TRBJ2-7 and V is TRBV28; 7 bases are shared with TRBD1. There are 13 residues in the CDR3. In germline, CDR1 is MDHEN, CDR2 SYDVKM. V was pared by 6 bases and J by 1 base, with 3 bases of the junction left unmatched. CDR3 sequence: CASSRDRSYEQYF. CDR3 DNA sequence: TGTGCCAGCAGCAGGGACAGATCCTACGAGCAGTACTTC.

The chain carries TRBV6-1 and TRBJ1-2; tentative D call: TRBD1 (5 bases). In germline, CDR1 is MNHNS, CDR2 SASEGT. Trimming left V 4 bases short and J 5 bases short, with 17 bases between. This CDR3 region has 15 residues. CDR3 sequence (DNA): TGTGCCAGCAGTGGGGGGAGGGCAAAGAATTATGGCTACACCTTC. Amino acid sequence: CASSGGRAKNYGYTF.

This sequence joins TRBV7-8 and TRBJ2-3; no clear D gene. The V end lost 2 bases, the J end lost 0 bases, and 9 bases lay between the germline ends. Germline V gives CDR1 SGHVS, CDR2 FQNEAQ. There are 15 residues in the CDR3. CDR3 DNA: TGTGCCAGCAGCTTAAAAGTCGGTAGCACAGATACGCAGTATTTT. It is translated as CASSLKVGSTDTQYF. Supplemented by reference TRBV7-8 and TRBJ2-3, the full variable domain reads GAGVSQSPRYKVAKRGQDVALRCDPISGHVSLFWYQQALGQGPEFLTYFQNEAQLDKSGLPSDRFFAERPEGSVSTLKIQRTQQEDSAVYLCASSLKVGSTDTQYFGPGTRLTVL.

The count of this clone is one. The same CDR3 can be traced to other DNA sequences in this sample. In DNA, the CDR3 is TGTGCCAGTAGTATTGGGACAGGCCCCTACGAGCAGTACTTC. Its protein is CASSIGTGPYEQYF. The chain has TRBV19 and TRBJ2-7; 8 positions match TRBD1. The junction had 3 bases not matched to a gene; V was cut back by 3 bases and J by 2 bases. Germline assignment: CDR1 LNHDA and CDR2 SQIVND (reference sequence). The CDR3 is 14 amino acids. Filled out from reference TRBV19 and TRBJ2-7, the complete variable domain reads DGGITQSPKYLFRKEGQNVTLSCEQNLNHDAMYWYRQDPGQGLRLIYYSQIVNDFQKGDIAEGYSVSREKKESFPLTVTSAQKNPTAFYLCASSIGTGPYEQYFGPGTRLTVT.